The rows below give T cell receptor beta chains drawn from one sample of a study of PD-1 blockade in classical Hodgkin lymphoma. This table comes from immunoSEQ multiplex PCR, and its TCRdb copy is limited to in-frame clones, with some not included. This sample has fewer than 7,500 clones, with around 64% found just once. The material was CD8+ T cells from blood, obtained before the fourth cycle of nivolumab. All receptors derive from a human donor with classical Hodgkin lymphoma. CDR3s leave out the opening cysteine and the closing phenylalanine or tryptophan. Each record gives: D gene, V gene, CDR3 protein. A D gene is named only where the DNA matches it firmly.

>NA|TRBV7-6
ASSSRGVQAKNIQY
>TRBD1|TRBV5-1
ASSFTGGTEAF
>TRBD1|TRBV11-2
ASRGTGMIYEQY
>NA|TRBV7-8
ASSSGREAF
>NA|TRBV10-3
AISETYEQY
>NA|TRBV28
ASSPISQITYEQY
>NA|TRBV12-5
ASGLATQGLNTGELF
>NA|TRBV5-1
ASSLAKGTRYNEQF
>NA|TRBV27
ASSLGLGYEQY
>TRBD1|TRBV2
ASSMGDRTDEKLF
>NA|TRBV11-2
ASSQERLTEGYT
>TRBD2|TRBV19
ASPRLAAPTKPSYEQY
>NA|TRBV7-9
ASSLVIGESHGYT
>NA|TRBV4-1
ASSQNNEKLF
>NA|TRBV7-6
ASSLSEGRDTGELF
>TRBD1|TRBV28
ASSLAMTGEETQY
>NA|TRBV19
ASSPRWTSGEQY
>NA|TRBV2
ASSEAGTVLEDTQY
>NA|TRBV27
ASRLTGTDTQY
>TRBD2|TRBV27
ASSSSGAWLDEQF
>NA|TRBV27
ASSFMGSYNSPLH
>NA|TRBV7-6
ASSRGRAEVYEQY
>NA|TRBV11-3
ASSPGSELF
>NA|TRBV11-3
ASSLEWGRRKYYGYT
>NA|TRBV11-2
ASSLDGGSSYNSPLH
>NA|TRBV2
ASSGTLYNEQF
>NA|TRBV27
ASRERGLNTEAF
>NA|TRBV27
ASSSHSSGTGELF